Listed below are T cell receptor beta chains from one sample, sequenced in a study of blood T cell repertoires in COVID-19. Clones were sequenced by immunoSEQ multiplex PCR, and TCRdb holds only the in-frame ones, with some missing. The sample includes about 100,000 clones, 80% to 90% of them seen just once. Sequencing used peripheral blood. These TCRs come from a man in his forties with active or convalescent COVID-19. Both conserved end residues are part of each CDR3. The order of the fields is V gene, D gene, J gene, clone size, CDR3 protein, CDR3 DNA. The D gene is left open where the match is weak. For some rows the clone size is stated as once, few or many, or as a class when expanded; others skip it.

TRBV19,TRBD1,TRBJ2-6,once,CASRDSFSGANVLTF,TGTGCCAGCCGGGACAGCTTCTCTGGGGCCAACGTCCTGACTTTC
TRBV10-2,.,TRBJ2-3,.,CASSGGRSDTQYF,TGCGCCAGCAGTGGGGGCCGATCAGATACGCAGTATTTT
TRBV6-5,TRBD1,TRBJ1-5,.,CASQGATSNQPQHF,TGTGCCAGCCAGGGGGCGACGAGCAATCAGCCCCAGCATTTT
TRBV11-2,.,TRBJ2-2,once,CASSLVDRESGELFF,TGTGCCAGCAGCTTAGTAGATCGGGAGTCCGGGGAGCTGTTTTTT
TRBV20-1,TRBD1,TRBJ1-2,.,CSASQGAFGYTF,TGCAGTGCTAGTCAGGGGGCTTTTGGCTACACCTTC
TRBV5-1,TRBD1,TRBJ2-2,.,CASSPRDRGLDTGELFF,TGCGCCAGCAGCCCGCGAGACAGGGGGCTTGACACCGGGGAGCTGTTTTTT
TRBV19,TRBD1,TRBJ1-2,many,CASSIGDRVGYTF,TGTGCCAGTAGTATAGGGGACAGGGTTGGCTACACCTTC
TRBV7-9,TRBD1,TRBJ1-6,.,CASSLTDRVDSPLHF,TGTGCCAGCAGCCTAACGGACAGGGTTGATTCACCCCTCCACTTT
TRBV6-2/TRBV6-3,.,TRBJ2-2,.,CASSSSWGDTGELFF,TGTGCCAGCAGTAGTTCTTGGGGGGACACCGGGGAGCTGTTTTTT
TRBV6-5,.,TRBJ1-1,.,CASTRKDSLNTEAFF,TGTGCCAGCACCCGGAAGGACAGCCTGAACACTGAAGCTTTCTTT
TRBV6-2/TRBV6-3,TRBD2,TRBJ2-2,.,CASSYLADTGELFF,TGTGCCAGCAGTTATCTAGCGGACACCGGGGAGCTGTTTTTT
TRBV28,.,TRBJ2-5,.,CASISGEGDPETQYF,TGTGCCAGCATCTCAGGGGAGGGCGATCCGGAGACCCAGTACTTC
TRBV7-3,TRBD1,TRBJ1-6,.,CASGKGTENSPLHF,TGTGCCAGCGGAAAGGGGACAGAGAATTCACCCCTCCACTTT
TRBV10-3,TRBD1,TRBJ1-1,few,CAISGGRGPAFF,TGTGCCATCAGTGGGGGCAGGGGGCCAGCTTTCTTT
TRBV27,TRBD1,TRBJ1-6,.,CASSLKSGTGGYSPLHF,TGTGCCAGCAGTCTGAAATCCGGGACAGGGGGCTACTCACCCCTCCACTTT
TRBV7-3,TRBD1,TRBJ2-5,.,CASSRTGTGLETQYF,TGTGCCAGCAGCAGAACCGGGACAGGGCTAGAGACCCAGTACTTC
TRBV10-3,TRBD1,TRBJ2-7,.,CAISQEDRGYYEQYF,TGTGCCATCAGTCAGGAGGACAGGGGTTACTACGAGCAGTACTTC
TRBV14,TRBD1,TRBJ1-3,.,CASSQDSRDSRFTGNTIYF,TGTGCCAGCAGCCAAGATTCCAGGGACAGTCGTTTTACCGGAAACACCATATATTTT
TRBV5-1,TRBD1,TRBJ1-3,.,CASSGGGFGNTIYF,TGCGCCAGCAGCGGAGGGGGCTTTGGAAACACCATATATTTT
TRBV6-6,TRBD1,TRBJ1-4,once,CASRTGGASTNEKLFF,TGTGCCAGCAGAACAGGGGGAGCCAGCACTAATGAAAAACTGTTTTTT
TRBV19,TRBD1,TRBJ1-1,.,CASSATGVVGNTEAFF,TGTGCCAGTAGCGCGACAGGGGTGGTAGGAAACACTGAAGCTTTCTTT
TRBV10-3,TRBD1,TRBJ2-5,.,CAISRDSETQYF,TGTGCCATCTCCCGGGACAGCGAGACCCAGTACTTC
TRBV12-3/TRBV12-4,.,TRBJ1-1,few,CASSPSGVTEAFF,TGTGCCAGCAGCCCATCGGGGGTCACTGAAGCTTTCTTT
TRBV6-6,TRBD1,TRBJ1-5,.,CASSGDRVGDQPQHF,TGTGCCAGCAGTGGTGACAGGGTAGGAGATCAGCCCCAGCATTTT
TRBV24-1,TRBD1,TRBJ2-7,.,CATSDLQGARDEQYF,TGTGCCACCAGTGATTTACAGGGGGCGCGGGACGAGCAGTACTTC
TRBV6-5,.,TRBJ2-1,.,CASTRPGVHDEQFF,TGTGCCAGCACCCGGCCGGGGGTTCACGATGAGCAGTTCTTC
TRBV12-5,.,TRBJ2-5,.,CASGGRGETQYF,TGTGCTAGTGGTGGACGGGGAGAGACCCAGTACTTC
TRBV23-1,.,TRBJ2-2,.,CASREGGGDVSGELFF,TGCGCCAGCCGGGAAGGGGGGGGCGACGTCTCCGGGGAGCTGTTTTTT
TRBV6-2/TRBV6-3,.,TRBJ2-7,.,CASSYGTGGYEQYF,TGTGCCAGCAGTTACGGCACAGGCGGCTACGAGCAGTACTTC
TRBV9,TRBD1,TRBJ1-2,once,CASSLTGSYGYTF,TGTGCCAGCAGCTTGACAGGGTCCTATGGCTACACCTTC
TRBV24-1,TRBD2,TRBJ2-7,.,CATRTKGLVYEQYF,TGTGCCACCAGAACAAAGGGACTAGTCTACGAGCAGTACTTC
TRBV19,.,TRBJ1-4,.,CATLSGGLGEKLFF,TGTGCCACCCTATCGGGAGGGCTGGGTGAAAAACTGTTTTTT
TRBV3-1/TRBV3-2,TRBD2,TRBJ2-3,.,CASSQESTSGGGNTDTQYF,TGTGCCAGCAGCCAAGAGTCGACTAGCGGGGGGGGTAACACAGATACGCAGTATTTT
TRBV6-2/TRBV6-3,TRBD1,TRBJ2-3,.,CASSSRDRGTDTQYF,TGTGCCAGCAGCTCCCGGGACAGGGGAACAGATACGCAGTATTTT
TRBV27,TRBD2,TRBJ2-7,.,CASSLEASGPYEQYF,TGTGCCAGCAGTTTAGAAGCTAGCGGACCCTACGAGCAGTACTTC
TRBV7-9,TRBD1,TRBJ1-4,.,CASSPRGTTTGVNEKLFF,TGTGCCAGCAGCCCACGGGGCACGACGACAGGGGTTAATGAAAAACTGTTTTTT
TRBV16,TRBD1,TRBJ1-1,.,CASSPRDRDGMNTEAFF,TGTGCCAGCAGCCCCCGGGACAGGGATGGGATGAACACTGAAGCTTTCTTT
TRBV11-3,TRBD2,TRBJ2-3,few,CASSLDSPAGANTQYF,TGTGCCAGCAGCTTAGATAGTCCAGCGGGGGCGAATACGCAGTATTTT
TRBV4-3,TRBD2,TRBJ2-7,.,CASSQRGALLHEQYF,TGCGCCAGCAGCCAGCGGGGGGCCCTTCTCCACGAGCAGTACTTC
TRBV27,TRBD1,TRBJ2-7,.,CASSKKAGQGYEQYF,TGTGCCAGCAGTAAAAAGGCGGGACAGGGCTACGAGCAGTACTTC
TRBV19,.,TRBJ2-2,.,CASSLGTVGELFF,TGTGCCAGTAGTCTGGGGACTGTCGGGGAGCTGTTTTTT
TRBV5-1,.,TRBJ2-1,.,CASSLYYNEQFF,TGCGCCAGCAGCTTGTATTACAATGAGCAGTTCTTC
TRBV7-2,TRBD1,TRBJ1-3,.,CASSLRDRTSSGNTIYF,TGTGCCAGCAGCTTAAGGGACAGAACGAGCTCTGGAAACACCATATATTTT
TRBV6-6,.,TRBJ1-2,.,CASHRAGNYGYTF,TGTGCCAGCCATCGGGCGGGTAACTATGGCTACACCTTC
TRBV6-1,.,TRBJ1-2,.,CASSEYADFYGYTF,TGTGCCAGCAGTGAATACGCGGATTTCTATGGCTACACCTTC
TRBV7-9,TRBD1,TRBJ1-3,once,CASSPEAGQLSGNTIYF,TGTGCCAGCAGCCCGGAGGCGGGACAGCTCTCTGGAAACACCATATATTTT
TRBV7-9,TRBD1,TRBJ1-3,.,CASSPRPQGVGNTIYF,TGTGCCAGCAGCCCTAGGCCCCAGGGGGTTGGAAACACCATATATTTT
TRBV5-1,TRBD1,TRBJ1-3,.,CASSLYTGGAGNTIYF,TGCGCCAGCAGCCTCTACACAGGGGGGGCAGGAAACACCATATATTTT
TRBV18,.,TRBJ2-7,.,CASSRTEDYEQYF,TGTGCCAGCTCCCGGACGGAGGACTACGAGCAGTACTTC
TRBV5-4,.,TRBJ2-1,.,CASSLEAVDEQFF,TGTGCCAGCAGCTTGGAAGCGGTCGATGAGCAGTTCTTC
TRBV19,TRBD1,TRBJ1-6,.,CASSRSGTGDSYNSPLHF,TGTGCCAGTAGTAGATCCGGGACAGGGGACTCCTATAATTCACCCCTCCACTTT
TRBV4-3,TRBD1,TRBJ1-2,.,CASSDRTGGDYGYTF,TGCGCCAGCAGCGATCGGACAGGGGGAGACTATGGCTACACCTTC
TRBV6-2/TRBV6-3,TRBD1,TRBJ1-1,.,CASSGWDRNTEAFF,TGTGCCAGCAGTGGATGGGACAGGAACACTGAAGCTTTCTTT
TRBV5-1,.,TRBJ1-3,.,CASSLASGDRNTIYF,TGCGCCAGCAGCTTGGCCTCGGGGGACCGAAACACCATATATTTT
TRBV6-5,TRBD1,TRBJ2-7,once,CASSYGDRAYEQYF,TGTGCCAGCAGTTACGGGGACAGGGCCTACGAGCAGTACTTC
TRBV11-2,.,TRBJ2-7,.,CASSSARTYEQYF,TGTGCCAGCAGCTCCGCTAGGACCTACGAGCAGTACTTC
TRBV2,.,TRBJ1-2,.,CASSEQGINYGYTF,TGTGCCAGCAGTGAACAGGGGATAAACTATGGCTACACCTTC
TRBV2,.,TRBJ1-5,.,CASSAILRGSNQPQHF,TGTGCCAGCAGCGCGATCTTGAGGGGGAGCAATCAGCCCCAGCATTTT
TRBV6-5,.,TRBJ1-4,few,CASSPGSVSEKLFF,TGTGCCAGCAGTCCGGGTTCGGTTAGCGAAAAACTGTTTTTT
TRBV11-2,TRBD2,TRBJ2-1,.,CASSLRLAGSWNEQFF,TGTGCCAGCAGCTTAAGGCTAGCGGGGAGTTGGAATGAGCAGTTCTTC